Listed below are T cell receptor beta chains from one sample, sequenced in a study of T cell repertoires in cytomegalovirus infection. From the reads, TCRdb called clonotypes with MiXCR, one entry per CDR3 protein. The repertoire includes a few hundred thousand distinct CDR3 sequences, approximately 40% of them detected once, and 48% sits in the top ten. No antigen is known for these receptors. The sample was cultured PBMCs, taken from culture after CMV antigen stimulation. The receptors here all came from a human donor in good health (CMV status not recorded). Some clones in this sample may be carry-over from other donors' samples. Each CDR3 is given with its conserved first and last residue. The D gene is left open where the match is weak. The listing skips clone size in some rows; elsewhere it reads once, few, many or a size class.

>TRBJ1-3|14|TRBD1|TRBV7-8|NA
CASSSDRAGNTIYF
TGTGCCAGCAGCTCGGACAGGGCCGGAAACACCATATATTTT
>TRBJ1-2|12|NA|TRBV12-3/TRBV12-4|once
CASSGRVYGYTF
TGTGCCAGCAGTGGCCGCGTCTATGGCTACACCTTC
>TRBJ2-7|14|NA|TRBV6-2/TRBV6-3|once
CASSPRYRTYEQYF
TGTGCCAGCAGCCCAAGGTACCGGACCTACGAGCAGTACTTC
>TRBJ2-2|12|NA|TRBV6-8|NA
CASSINPGELFF
TGTGCCAGCAGTATTAACCCCGGGGAGCTGTTTTTT
>TRBJ2-5|15|TRBD2|TRBV4-1|few
CASSQVSAGQETQYF
TGCGCCAGCAGCCAAGTGTCAGCGGGGCAAGAGACCCAGTACTTC
>TRBJ2-1|14|TRBD2|TRBV5-1|NA
CASTVAGGDNEQFF
TGCGCCAGCACTGTAGCGGGGGGAGATAATGAGCAGTTCTTC
>TRBJ2-7|12|NA|TRBV7-9|NA
CASSATVYEQYF
TGTGCCAGCAGTGCGACAGTCTACGAGCAGTACTTC
>TRBJ2-2|15|NA|TRBV15|few
CATRAGRRETGELFF
TGTGCCACCAGAGCAGGAAGAAGGGAAACCGGGGAGCTGTTTTTT
>TRBJ2-1|16|TRBD2|TRBV7-8|NA
CASSPLAGDPYNEQFF
TGTGCCAGCAGCCCCCTAGCGGGAGACCCCTACAATGAGCAGTTCTTC
>TRBJ2-1|13|TRBD1|TRBV6-5|once
CASTHRGRNEQFF
TGTGCCAGCACGCACAGGGGGAGGAATGAGCAGTTCTTC
>TRBJ1-2|15|NA|TRBV7-9|few
CASSLGTTRNYGYTF
TGTGCCAGCAGCTTAGGAACAACTAGAAACTATGGCTACACCTTC
>TRBJ2-3|14|TRBD1|TRBV20-1|NA
CSARDAGGPDTQYF
TGCAGTGCTAGGGACGCAGGGGGCCCAGATACGCAGTATTTT
>TRBJ1-1|14|NA|TRBV6-5|few
CASSPLWGATEAFF
TGTGCCAGCAGCCCTCTCTGGGGCGCGACTGAAGCTTTCTTT
>TRBJ1-2|13|NA|TRBV20-1|few
CSARPQVAGGYTF
TGCAGTGCTAGACCTCAGGTGGCTGGGGGCTACACCTTC
>TRBJ1-1|11|NA|TRBV7-2|few
CASSFRGEAFF
TGTGCCAGCAGCTTCAGGGGTGAAGCTTTCTTT
>TRBJ1-6|18|NA|TRBV6-5|NA
CASSYTTGASDSDSPLHF
TGTGCCAGCAGTTACACCACAGGTGCTAGTGATTCCGATTCACCCCTCCACTTT
>TRBJ2-2|16|TRBD1|TRBV15|NA
CATSRTGGSYTGELFF
TGTGCCACCAGCAGGACAGGGGGCTCGTACACCGGGGAGCTGTTTTTT
>TRBJ1-3|16|TRBD1|TRBV12-3/TRBV12-4|NA
CASSFAAGQAGNTIYF
TGTGCCAGCAGTTTCGCAGCGGGACAGGCTGGAAACACCATATATTTT
>TRBJ1-1|13|NA|TRBV2|NA
CAISQQGNTEAFF
TGTGCCATATCGCAACAGGGAAACACTGAAGCTTTCTTT
>TRBJ1-1|14|NA|TRBV12-3/TRBV12-4|NA
CASSYGVGSIEAFF
TGTGCCAGCAGCTACGGGGTCGGGTCCATTGAAGCTTTCTTT
>TRBJ1-5|13|NA|TRBV2|NA
CASSEERVQPQHF
TGTGCCAGCAGTGAAGAACGGGTTCAGCCCCAGCATTTT
>TRBJ1-4|16|NA|TRBV12-3/TRBV12-4|NA
CASSPVQPTSNEKLFF
TGTGCCAGCAGTCCAGTACAACCTACCTCTAATGAAAAACTGTTTTTT
>TRBJ1-2|13|NA|TRBV2|NA
CASTKANDPRYTF
TGTGCCAGCACCAAAGCAAACGACCCGCGCTACACCTTC
>TRBJ2-1|17|NA|TRBV4-1|NA
CASSQDTQAGSYNEQFF
TGCGCCAGCAGCCAAGACACCCAGGCGGGCTCCTACAATGAGCAGTTCTTC
>TRBJ2-7|15|TRBD2|TRBV7-2|few
CASSLRVRGGGEQYF
TGTGCCAGCAGCTTAAGGGTTCGGGGGGGCGGCGAGCAGTACTTC
>TRBJ2-7|16|NA|TRBV7-8|NA
CASSLGRVGRGFEQYF
TGTGCCAGCAGCTTAGGCCGGGTAGGGCGCGGGTTCGAGCAGTACTTC
>TRBJ2-3|13|NA|TRBV10-2|NA
CATAKGRTDTQYF
TGCGCCACCGCGAAGGGCCGCACAGATACGCAGTATTTT
>TRBJ2-4|13|NA|TRBV11-3|few
CASSLGPWDIQYF
TGTGCCAGCAGCTTAGGACCTTGGGACATTCAGTACTTC
>TRBJ2-7|13|TRBD2|TRBV19|NA
CASSGGLAGEQYF
TGTGCCAGTAGTGGGGGACTAGCAGGCGAGCAGTACTTC
>TRBJ2-1|14|TRBD1|TRBV7-9|NA
CASSSGTVNNEQFF
TGTGCCAGCAGTTCGGGGACAGTGAACAATGAGCAGTTCTTC
>TRBJ1-2|11|TRBD1|TRBV7-9|NA
CASSSGGGYTF
TGTGCCAGCAGCTCAGGGGGTGGCTACACCTTC
>TRBJ2-7|13|NA|TRBV27|NA
CASSLGISYEQYF
TGTGCCAGCAGTTTAGGGATCTCCTACGAGCAGTACTTC
>TRBJ2-5|16|NA|TRBV4-1|NA
CASSQEVQGGRLGQYF
TGCGCCAGCAGCCAAGAAGTCCAGGGGGGTCGGCTTGGCCAGTACTTC
>TRBJ1-6|14|TRBD1|TRBV12-3/TRBV12-4|NA
CASRIGQENSPLHF
TGTGCCAGCAGGATTGGACAGGAGAATTCACCCCTCCACTTT
>TRBJ2-3|15|NA|TRBV2|NA
CASSEAVQGPDTQYF
TGTGCCAGCAGTGAAGCAGTCCAGGGTCCAGATACGCAGTATTTT
>TRBJ2-5|11|NA|TRBV29-1|NA
CSVMYQETQYF
TGCAGCGTTATGTACCAAGAGACCCAGTACTTC